Below, 29 T cell receptor beta chains from the same sample are listed, as sequenced in a study of shared clonotypes between healthy human individuals. Here immunoSEQ multiplex PCR was the method, and the copy in TCRdb shows in-frame clones only, minus some. The top ten hold 0.35% to 0.45% of the sample, which has 2 million to 3 million clones, 90% to 95% seen once. Sequenced input: naive CD4+ T cells from PBMCs. Indicated subset: CD45RA+ positively selected. All receptors derive from a man between 18 and 35 years old in good health. Some clones in this sample may be carry-over from other donors' samples.

Note on this clone: Other DNA sequences in this specimen translate into the identical CDR3. The chain couples TRBV7-9 to TRBJ2-7; 12 positions agree with TRBD2. Germline V CDR1 and CDR2: SEHNR, FQNEAQ (reference sequence). The CDR3 length is 15 residues. V lost 2 bases, J lost 3 bases, and 2 bases stayed unmatched. The CDR3, as DNA: TGTGCCAGCAGCTTAACTAGCGGGAGGTTCTACGAGCAGTACTTC. Its translation: CASSLTSGRFYEQYF. The full variable domain, its missing parts supplied by reference TRBV7-9 and TRBJ2-7, is DTGVSQNPRHKITKRGQNVTFRCDPISEHNRLYWYRQTLGQGPEFLTYFQNEAQLEKSRLLSDRFSAERPKGSFSTLEIQRTEQGDSAMYLCASSLTSGRFYEQYFGPGTRLTVT.

The chain employs TRBV5-4 and TRBJ1-1; tentatively, D is TRBD1 (6 bases). The CDR3 covers 15 residues. V dropped 2 bases and J dropped 0 bases, with 11 bases sitting between them. Germline V lookup: CDR1 SGHNT, CDR2 YYREEE (reference sequence). The CDR3 DNA reads TGTGCCAGCAGCTTTGGACAGTTTTTGAACACTGAAGCTTTCTTT. Translating gives CASSFGQFLNTEAFF.

The chain carries TRBV25-1 and TRBJ1-4; the D is unclear. The V gene lost 2 bases and the J gene lost 3 bases, with 4 bases spanning the gap. The CDR3 sequence is 13 residues long. From germline, CDR1 is MGHDK and CDR2 SYGVNS. CDR3: CASSEPANEKLFF. For the CDR3, the DNA is TGTGCCAGCAGTGAACCGGCTAATGAAAAACTGTTTTTT.

V and J are TRBV5-1 and TRBJ2-6; no clear D gene. This CDR3 spans 14 amino acids. V was pared by 0 bases and J by 9 bases, with 10 bases between. Germline V gene data show CDR1 as SGHRS and CDR2 as YFSETQ. DNA for the CDR3: TGCGCCAGCAGCTTGGAGTTCCAGTACAACGTCCTGACTTTC. This translates into CASSLEFQYNVLTF.

This clone occurred once. The CDR3 nucleotides are TGTGCCAGCAGTTACTCACCCTCATATAGCAATCAGCCCCAGCATTTT. Its translation is CASSYSPSYSNQPQHF. The chain employs TRBV6-6 and TRBJ1-5; D is undetermined. Germline CDR1 is MNHNY and CDR2 is SVGAGI (reference sequence). The CDR3 runs to 16 residues. V gave up 0 bases and J gave up 0 bases, with 9 bases separating them.

The chain employs TRBV29-1 and TRBJ1-2; perhaps TRBD1 as D (5 bases). The CDR3 runs to 12 residues. Germline-derived CDR1 and CDR2 are SQVTM and ANQGSEA. Trimming pared 4 bases from V and 5 bases from J, leaving 11 bases between. CDR3 region: CSVGVQGYGYTF. In nucleotides, the CDR3 is TGCAGCGTTGGGGTGCAGGGTTATGGCTACACCTTC.

This clone was detected only a few times. J is TRBJ1-2 and V is TRBV5-8; no firm D call. This CDR3 region has 12 residues. Germline CDR1 SGHTS, CDR2 YDEGEE. Deletions cut 2 bases from V and 5 bases from J, with 7 bases between. CDR3 nucleotides: TGTGCCAGCAGCTTAAGAGATTATGGCTACACCTTC. Encoded protein: CASSLRDYGYTF.

This chain connects TRBV27 to TRBJ1-2, with 9 bases matching TRBD1. Germline CDR1 MNHEY, CDR2 SMNVEV (reference sequence). The CDR3 totals 14 residues. V was clipped by 6 bases and J by 6 bases; unmatched bases: 8. The CDR3 DNA follows: TGTGCCAGCAGCCTCCGGGACAGGGTGAATGGCTACACCTTC. This gives the protein CASSLRDRVNGYTF.

This clone was counted a single time. J is TRBJ2-1 and V is TRBV29-1, with 7 bases fitting TRBD2. This CDR3 is 11 amino acids long. Trimming at V came to 2 bases and at J to 12 bases, leaving 4 bases not matched to a gene. Germline lookup yields CDR1 SQVTM and CDR2 ANQGSEA. The CDR3: CSVEWGRGQFF. The CDR3, as DNA: TGCAGCGTTGAATGGGGGAGGGGGCAGTTCTTC.

About this clone: Other DNA sequences in the same sample also yield this CDR3. The chain joins TRBV5-6 to TRBJ2-5; perhaps TRBD1 as D (6 bases). Germline values: CDR1 SGHDT, CDR2 YYEEEE. The CDR3 is 13 residues long. Trimming removed 2 bases from V and 1 base from J, with 6 bases in between. The CDR3 region is CASSLGGQETQYF. The DNA of the CDR3 is TGTGCCAGCAGCTTAGGGGGCCAAGAGACCCAGTACTTC.

This chain joins TRBV5-1 and TRBJ2-2; TRBD1 matches at 8 bases. The CDR3 covers 17 residues. Germline-derived CDR1 and CDR2 are SGHRS and YFSETQ. V lost 5 bases, J lost 0 bases, and 9 bases stayed unmatched. DNA for the CDR3: TGCGCCAGCAGGAGTCCAGGGGGCACCTCGAACACCGGGGAGCTGTTTTTT. Its protein is CASRSPGGTSNTGELFF.

This clone turned up a few times. The same CDR3 arises from other DNA sequences in this sample as well. The chain's CDR3 is CASSLNRGYEQYF. Written as DNA, the CDR3 is TGTGCCAGCAGCTTAAACAGGGGCTACGAGCAGTACTTC. The rearrangement links TRBV7-3 to TRBJ2-7; 7 positions match TRBD1. V shed 1 base and J 3 bases; nucleotides not matched to a gene: 0. The CDR3 has 13 residues. Looked up from germline, CDR1 is SGHTA and CDR2 is FQGTGA.

V is TRBV12-5 and J is TRBJ2-7, with 8 bases matching TRBD1. The germline gives CDR1 LGHNT, CDR2 FRNRAP. V shed 0 bases, J shed 1 base, and the junction held 5 bases outside the gene matches. This CDR3 spans 16 amino acids. Here the CDR3 reads CASGLVLGQGSYEQYF. The CDR3 DNA reads as TGTGCTAGTGGTTTGGTACTAGGACAGGGTTCCTACGAGCAGTACTTC.

This clone was found a few times. The V and J genes are TRBV25-1 and TRBJ1-4, with D maybe TRBD1 (6 bases). The CDR3 is 16 residues long. Germline CDR1 reads MGHDK; CDR2 reads SYGVNS. The germline V and J ends were trimmed by 6 bases and 8 bases, with 22 bases remaining between them. The DNA for the CDR3 is TGTGCCAGCAGCTCCTCAGATGGGGGGCGATGGGAAAAACTGTTTTTT. It specifies CASSSSDGGRWEKLFF.

A single count supports this clone. This sample also contains other DNA sequences that code for the same CDR3. The chain carries TRBV5-1 and TRBJ2-1; a weak D match, TRBD2 (6 bases). The CDR3 is made up of 15 amino acids. The V end lost 0 bases, the J end lost 7 bases, and 14 bases lay between the germline ends. Germline CDR1 reads SGHRS; CDR2 reads YFSETQ. As DNA, the CDR3 is TGCGCCAGCAGCTTGGCGGGGGTGGGCCTTAATGAGCAGTTCTTC. Its protein is CASSLAGVGLNEQFF.

Here the CDR3 DNA reads TGCAGCGCCGCATATTCGGGGCAGGACACTGAAGCTTTCTTT. It translates to CSAAYSGQDTEAFF. The chain has TRBV29-1 and TRBJ1-1, with D tentatively TRBD1 (5 bases). CDR3 length: 14 amino acids. Deletions cut 7 bases from V and 3 bases from J, with 18 bases between. CDR1 and CDR2 (germline): SQVTM, ANQGSEA.

The chain links TRBV7-9 to TRBJ2-7; 7 nucleotides agree with TRBD1. CDR1 is SEHNR, CDR2 FQNEAQ, per germline (reference sequence). This CDR3 region has 11 residues. V dropped 5 bases and J dropped 8; count of bases not matched to a gene: 3. The CDR3 DNA sequence: TGTGCCAGCAGCACACAGGGGCAGCAGTACTTC. Protein product: CASSTQGQQYF.

CDR3 loop: CASSQGRGTGDMGELFF. The CDR3 nucleotides are TGCGCCAGCAGCCAAGGAAGGGGGACAGGGGACATGGGGGAGCTGTTTTTT. This chain uses TRBV4-1 with TRBJ2-2, with 10 bases lining up with TRBD1. The V and J ends lost 1 base and 8 bases, in that order; junction bases with no gene match: 10. The CDR3 runs 17 residues. Germline CDR1 MGHRA, CDR2 YSYEKL.

This chain links TRBV5-4 with TRBJ1-1; TRBD1 matches at 9 bases. Germline V CDR1 and CDR2: SGHNT, YYREEE (reference sequence). The length of the CDR3 is 15 residues. The trim removed 4 bases at V and 9 bases at J, leaving 13 bases unmatched. The CDR3 bases are TGTGCCAGCAGCGCACGGACAGGGGACCGCATGAAAGCTTTCTTT. Amino acid sequence: CASSARTGDRMKAFF.

This clone was recorded a few times. This chain uses TRBV28 with TRBJ2-1, with D maybe TRBD2 (5 bases). V lost 7 bases, J lost 4 bases, and 20 bases lay in between. The CDR3 sequence is 16 residues long. Germline CDR1 is MDHEN and CDR2 is SYDVKM. The chain's CDR3 is CASNERANARYNEQFF. CDR3 DNA sequence: TGTGCCAGCAACGAGAGGGCCAATGCCCGGTACAATGAGCAGTTCTTC.

The chain combines TRBV21-1 with TRBJ1-5. TRBV21-1 is a pseudogene locus. The CDR3 is 16 amino acids. CDR3 amino acids: CASSNPGLISNQPQHF. The CDR3 coding sequence is TGTGCCAGCAGCAACCCGGGCCTCATTAGCAATCAGCCCCAGCATTTT.

This clone was counted between two and nine times. The chain recombines TRBV19 with TRBJ1-1; no clear D. The V gene's germline CDR1 is LNHDA and CDR2 SQIVND (reference sequence). Trimming pared 6 bases from V and 5 bases from J, leaving 10 bases between. This CDR3 region has 12 residues. The CDR3 DNA reads as TGTGCCAGTAGGTCACGAGTGACTGAAGCTTTCTTT. This translates into CASRSRVTEAFF.

This chain links TRBV11-2 with TRBJ1-1; D is ambiguous. This CDR3 has 14 residues. Germline V gene data show CDR1 as SGHAT and CDR2 as FQNNGV. With 0 bases removed from V and 0 bases from J, the gap between germline ends came to 5 bases. CDR3 DNA sequence: TGTGCCAGCAGCTTAGAAGCCATGAACACTGAAGCTTTCTTT. Protein: CASSLEAMNTEAFF.

This chain links TRBV30 with TRBJ2-3; TRBD2 matches at 9 bases. The CDR3 runs 11 residues. CDR1 and CDR2 (germline): GTSNPN, SVGIG (reference sequence). In DNA, the CDR3 is TGTGCATGCGGGGGGGCAGATACGCAGTATTTT. Translating it yields CACGGADTQYF.

The gene calls are TRBV28 and TRBJ1-1; D gene unclear. CDR1 is MDHEN, CDR2 SYDVKM, per germline. Trimming removed 3 bases at V and 3 bases at J, with 17 bases between. The CDR3 is 16 residues long. The CDR3 spells CASSLVGAIGYTEAFF. DNA for the CDR3: TGTGCCAGCAGTTTGGTCGGCGCAATTGGCTACACTGAAGCTTTCTTT.

The chain couples TRBV2 to TRBJ1-6; tentative D call: TRBD1 (5 bases). Germline V gives CDR1 SNHLY, CDR2 FYNNEI. This CDR3 has 15 residues. Deletions cut 0 bases from V and 10 bases from J, with 13 bases between. DNA for the CDR3: TGTGCCAGCAGTGAAGCAATGGGGGGGAAATCACCCCTCCACTTT. Its protein is CASSEAMGGKSPLHF.

The chain joins TRBV10-3 to TRBJ2-5; D perhaps matches TRBD1 (6 bases). V gave up 10 bases and J gave up 1 base, with 16 bases separating them. CDR1 ENHRY and CDR2 SYGVKD come from the germline V gene. CDR3 size: 14 residues. The CDR3 reads CASRRTDAQETQYF. DNA for the CDR3: TGTGCCAGCCGAAGGACAGACGCCCAAGAGACCCAGTACTTC.

The J gene is TRBJ2-7, the V gene TRBV5-4, with 9 nucleotides matching TRBD1. This CDR3 region has 14 residues. J lost 4 bases, V lost 3 bases, and 5 bases had no gene match. Germline CDR1 and CDR2: SGHNT and YYREEE (reference sequence). The CDR3 spells CASSSGDRVYEQYF. The CDR3 nucleotides are TGTGCCAGCAGCTCTGGGGACAGGGTTTACGAGCAGTACTTC.

J is TRBJ2-5 and V is TRBV7-2; D is perhaps TRBD1 (6 bases). Looked up from germline, CDR1 is SGHTA and CDR2 is FQGNSA. This CDR3 contains 12 residues. The V gene lost 4 bases and the J gene lost 5 bases, with 8 bases spanning the gap. Here the CDR3 reads CASSYRAETQYF. The CDR3 region has the DNA TGTGCCAGCAGCTACAGGGCGGAGACCCAGTACTTC.